These 19 T cell receptor beta chains originate from one sample sequenced in a study of T cells expressing NK-cell markers. TCRdb reanalyzed the 5' RACE reads, giving one entry per CDR3 protein sequence and no DNA. Its listing shows 500,000 to 600,000 distinct CDR3 sequences. Sequencing was performed on blood T cells: a sorted CD56 or NKG2C T cell subset, CD4+ or CD8+ T cells, or bulk PBMC T cells (not recorded which). Receptors were obtained from a man aged 18 to 29 in good health.

The chain joins TRBV5-1 to TRBJ2-1; TCRdb outputs TRBD1, but without DNA this stays unchecked. CDR3 size: 15 residues. Germline assignment: CDR1 SGHRS and CDR2 YFSETQ. The CDR3 loop is CASSLDGQPNNEQFF.

The gene calls are TRBV7-9 and TRBJ2-1; the D call of TRBD1 rests on TCRdb alone, since no DNA is present to check it. This CDR3 has 15 residues. In germline, CDR1 is SEHNR, CDR2 FQNEAQ (reference sequence). The CDR3 loop reads CASSLMDRPAGEQFF.

The chain couples TRBV29-1 to TRBJ2-7; TCRdb's D call, TRBD1, is unchecked because there is no DNA. The CDR3 totals 16 residues. Germline CDR1 SQVTM, CDR2 ANQGSEA. This CDR3 reads CSVEARPGQGAYEQYF.

V gene TRBV27 combines with J gene TRBJ2-7. The CDR3 covers 14 residues. Germline CDR1 reads MNHEY; CDR2 reads SMNVEV (reference sequence). CDR3: CASSSTHATYEQYF.

This chain joins TRBV20-1 and TRBJ2-5. The germline gives CDR1 DFQATT, CDR2 SNEGSKA (reference sequence). This CDR3 has 14 amino acids. This chain's CDR3 is CSAHLPGKPETQYF.

The chain links TRBV3-1 to TRBJ1-1; there is no DNA to check the TCRdb D call of TRBD1. CDR3 size: 14 residues. CDR1 and CDR2 (germline): LGHDT, YNNKEL (reference sequence). Here the CDR3 reads CASTDGGPGTEAFF.

The J gene is TRBJ2-3, the V gene TRBV20-1; TCRdb proposes TRBD1, but this gene call is untestable without DNA. CDR1 is DFQATT, CDR2 SNEGSKA, per germline (reference sequence). The CDR3 loop spans 14 amino acids. CDR3 residues: CSAPDRDPTDTQYF.

The chain joins TRBV6-5 to TRBJ2-1; TCRdb proposes TRBD2, but this gene call is untestable without DNA. Germline V lookup: CDR1 MNHEY, CDR2 SVGAGI. This CDR3 comprises 14 residues. The CDR3 region is CASGLAGVVNEQFF.

This sequence joins TRBV7-2 and TRBJ2-1. Germline V gene data show CDR1 as SGHTA and CDR2 as FQGNSA. The CDR3 runs to 15 residues. This CDR3 reads CASSLAGRRYNEQFF. Filled out from reference TRBV7-2 and TRBJ2-1, the complete variable domain reads GAGVSQSPSNKVTEKGKDVELRCDPISGHTALYWYRQSLGQGLEFLIYFQGNSAPDKSGLPSDRFSAERTGGSVSTLTIQRTQQEDSAVYLCASSLAGRRYNEQFFGPGTRLTVL.

V usage is TRBV6-1 and J usage is TRBJ2-7; TCRdb selects TRBD2, and the lack of DNA leaves this call unchecked. Germline lookup yields CDR1 MNHNS and CDR2 SASEGT. The CDR3 loop spans 14 amino acids. The CDR3: CASIARLSSYEQYF.

V and J are TRBV29-1 and TRBJ2-6; the TCRdb call, TRBD1, lacks DNA for checking. Germline lookup yields CDR1 SQVTM and CDR2 ANQGSEA. The CDR3 length is 15 residues. The CDR3 spells CSVRARTGGANVLTF. The full variable domain, completed using reference TRBV29-1 and TRBJ2-6, is SAVISQKPSRDICQRGTSLTIQCQVDSQVTMMFWYRQQPGQSLTLIATANQGSEATYESGFVIDKFPISRPNLTFSTLTVSNMSPEDSSIYLCSVRARTGGANVLTFGAGSRLTVL.

The genes are TRBV20-1 and TRBJ2-3; absent DNA, TCRdb's TRBD2 call cannot be checked. The germline V gene has CDR1 DFQATT and CDR2 SNEGSKA (reference sequence). This CDR3 is 15 amino acids long. The CDR3: CSAPTSGGYTDTQYF.

The V gene is TRBV12-3 or TRBV12-4, the J gene TRBJ1-6. The CDR3 contains 12 residues. The CDR3: CASSFGYSPLHF.

The genes are TRBV12-3 or TRBV12-4 and TRBJ1-5; lacking DNA, the TRBD1 call made by TCRdb goes unchecked. The CDR3 contains 13 residues. The CDR3: CASGPRGRQPQHF.

This chain connects TRBV5-5 to TRBJ2-4; TCRdb returns TRBD1, unconfirmable since there is no DNA. Germline CDR1 is SGHKS and CDR2 is YYEKEE (reference sequence). The CDR3 extends over 18 amino acids. The CDR3 reads CASSLTGSPILAKNIQYF. Full variable domain (remainder filled in from reference TRBV5-5 and TRBJ2-4): DAGVTQSPTHLIKTRGQQVTLRCSPISGHKSVSWYQQVLGQGPQFIFQYYEKEERGRGNFPDRFSARQFPNYSSELNVNALLLGDSALYLCASSLTGSPILAKNIQYFGAGTRLSVL.

The chain joins TRBV6-2 or TRBV6-3 to TRBJ2-7; the TCRdb call, TRBD2, lacks DNA for checking. Germline values: CDR1 MNHEY, CDR2 SVGEGT. The CDR3 extends over 15 amino acids. This CDR3 is CASSYSLAGAYEQYF.

The CDR3 is CASSPQDRGGTDTQYF. The chain recombines TRBV13 with TRBJ2-3; TCRdb picks TRBD1, but there is no DNA to check that call. Germline-derived CDR1 and CDR2 are PRHDT and FYEKMQ (reference sequence). CDR3 length: 16 amino acids.

CDR3 protein: CASSLIAGGVSTDTQYF. This rearrangement joins TRBV9 to TRBJ2-3; no DNA is available, so the TRBD2 call from TCRdb remains unchecked. The CDR3 consists of 17 residues. The germline V gene has CDR1 SGDLS and CDR2 YYNGEE.

Here the CDR3 reads CASSTERNTIYF. The chain joins TRBV7-9 to TRBJ1-3. This CDR3 region has 12 residues. Germline-derived CDR1 and CDR2 are SEHNR and FQNEAQ (reference sequence). Full variable domain (missing parts from reference TRBV7-9 and TRBJ1-3): DTGVSQNPRHKITKRGQNVTFRCDPISEHNRLYWYRQTLGQGPEFLTYFQNEAQLEKSRLLSDRFSAERPKGSFSTLEIQRTEQGDSAMYLCASSTERNTIYFGEGSWLTVV.